This T cell receptor (beta chain) appears in the sequencing data of a study of T-cell memory formation after mild COVID-19 (TCRdb year 2021). Regarding the study in general: TCR sequence clusters from the two donors were found to be largely donor specific. In a couple of donors, T-cell clones that expanded and contracted after mild COVID-19 were tracked by sequencing TCRalpha and TCRbeta repertoires over time. Two young, previously healthy adult volunteers, one female and one male, were included in the cohort. Beyond this particular receptor, the publication reports: Some responding clones were found in pre-infection memory, which suggests that pre-existing cross-reactive memory T cells took part in the SARS-CoV-2 response. Only two mild cases were covered in the study, and larger cohorts including severe cases with pre-infection samples were considered necessary. Clones contracting from day 15 to 85 had balanced CD4/CD8 phenotypes, while a second wave expanding from day 15 to 37 was biased towards CD4+. Contracting CD4+ clones were found mainly in CM and EM memory subsets, while CD8+ clones were enriched in EMRA. SARS-CoV-2 specificity was not confirmed for the second-wave clones peaking on day 37.

This clonotype was recorded a few times. There is no known antigen for this receptor. It has no much larger one-base neighbor in the sample; base qualities were not kept. From the cysteine through the phenylalanine, the CDR3 covers 15 amino acids. Only the CDR3 DNA stays, 45 bases, in frame from base 1. The germline V gene yields MNHNS for CDR1 and SASEGT for CDR2. V was cut back by 4 bases and J by 0 bases, leaving a gap of 9 bases between them. PBMCs were isolated by Ficoll-Paque density gradient centrifugation. The data were produced on an Illumina NovaSeq 6000. TCRalpha and TCRbeta cDNA libraries were built by 5'RACE with constant-segment primers, adding sample barcodes and unique molecular identifiers. RNA was extracted from every sample with Trizol reagent. Amplification of the libraries took two PCR steps, and the second step added a second sample barcode plus Illumina TruSeq adapters. Sequencing of libraries was performed on an Illumina NovaSeq with 2 x 150 bp paired-end reads. In the paper's pipeline: Demultiplexing of reads and collapsing into UMI-guided consensus sequences were performed with migec v1.2.7. Using mixcr v2.1.11, UMI consensuses were aligned to TRA and TRB V and J templates and then assembled into clonotypes. A clonotype was counted as expanded or contracted only when both edgeR and NoisET called the clonotype significant, with the noise models trained on biological replicates. For edgeR calls, a false discovery rate-adjusted p below 0.01 and a log2 fold-change threshold of 1 were applied. As an exploratory analysis of dynamics, PCA with hierarchical clustering was applied to max-normalized trajectories of the 1000 most abundant clonotypes. Each responding clone was given a CD4 or CD8 phenotype based on the CD4+ and CD8+ repertoires, which had been sequenced separately. Through fastp at Q25 and MiXCR, TCRdb rebuilt clones from the public reads, retaining in-frame beta chains. Records with the same CDR3 protein are collapsed into one entry carrying the most frequent genes and DNA. TCRdb's processing, not the study's, gives the V and J calls here. The sample profile shows about 150,000 distinct CDR3 sequences; 10% to 15% of them were found once. Of the sample, 2.5% to 4% is held by the ten largest clones.

Material for sequencing was PBMCs or a T cell subset sorted from them (not recorded which). This chain is built from TRBV6-1 and TRBJ2-2, with TRBD1 tentatively as D gene (6 bases match). This TCR derives from a man aged 18 to 30 who had mild COVID-19 (a few samples of this study predate the infection). The sample titles of this study are shuffled in the database, so cell type and time point are left out; the donor was told from shared clones. The DNA sequence reads TGTGCCAGCAGTGCCTGGACAGCGAACACCGGGGAGCTGTTTTTT. This translates into CASSAWTANTGELFF.